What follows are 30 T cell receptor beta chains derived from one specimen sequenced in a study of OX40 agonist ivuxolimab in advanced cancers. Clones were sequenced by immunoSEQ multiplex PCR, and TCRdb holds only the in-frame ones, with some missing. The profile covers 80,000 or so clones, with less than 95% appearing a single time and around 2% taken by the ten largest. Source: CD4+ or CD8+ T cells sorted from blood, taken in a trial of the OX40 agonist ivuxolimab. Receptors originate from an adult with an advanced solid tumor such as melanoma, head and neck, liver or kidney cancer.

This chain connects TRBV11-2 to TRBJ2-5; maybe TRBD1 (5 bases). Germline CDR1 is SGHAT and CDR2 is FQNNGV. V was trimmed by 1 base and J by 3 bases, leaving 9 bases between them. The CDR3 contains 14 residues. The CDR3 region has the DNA TGTGCCAGCAGCTTAGTAACCAGGGAAGAGACCCAGTACTTC. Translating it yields CASSLVTREETQYF. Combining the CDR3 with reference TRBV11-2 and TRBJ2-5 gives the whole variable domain EAGVAQSPRYKIIEKRQSVAFWCNPISGHATLYWYQQILGQGPKLLIQFQNNGVVDDSQLPKDRFSAERLKGVDSTLKIQPAKLEDSAVYLCASSLVTREETQYFGPGTRLLVL.

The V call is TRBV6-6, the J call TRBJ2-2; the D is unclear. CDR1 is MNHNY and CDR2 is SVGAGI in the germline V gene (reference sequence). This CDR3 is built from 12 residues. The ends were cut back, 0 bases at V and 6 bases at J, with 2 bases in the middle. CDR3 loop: CASSYSAGELFF. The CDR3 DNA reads TGTGCCAGCAGTTACTCAGCCGGGGAGCTGTTTTTT.

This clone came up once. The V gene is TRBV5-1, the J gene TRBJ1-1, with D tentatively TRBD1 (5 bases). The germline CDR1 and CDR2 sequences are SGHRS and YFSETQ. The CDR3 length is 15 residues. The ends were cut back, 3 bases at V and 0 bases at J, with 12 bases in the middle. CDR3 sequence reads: CASSWGRELNTEAFF. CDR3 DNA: TGCGCCAGCAGCTGGGGACGAGAGCTGAACACTGAAGCTTTCTTT. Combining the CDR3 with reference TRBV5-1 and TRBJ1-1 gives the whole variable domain KAGVTQTPRYLIKTRGQQVTLSCSPISGHRSVSWYQQTPGQGLQFLFEYFSETQRNKGNFPGRFSGRQFSNSRSEMNVSTLELGDSALYLCASSWGRELNTEAFFGQGTRLTVV.

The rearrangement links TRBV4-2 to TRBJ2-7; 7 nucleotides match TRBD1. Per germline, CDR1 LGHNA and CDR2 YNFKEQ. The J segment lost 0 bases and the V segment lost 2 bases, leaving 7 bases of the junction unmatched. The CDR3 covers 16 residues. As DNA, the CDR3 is TGTGCCAGCAGCCAACCAGGACAGGTATCCTCCTACGAGCAGTACTTC. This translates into CASSQPGQVSSYEQYF.

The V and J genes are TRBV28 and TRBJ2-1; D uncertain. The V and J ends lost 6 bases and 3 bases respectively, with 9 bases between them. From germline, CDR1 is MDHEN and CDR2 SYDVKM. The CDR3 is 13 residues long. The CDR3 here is CASRVLDYNEQFF. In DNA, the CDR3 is TGTGCCAGCAGGGTACTCGACTACAATGAGCAGTTCTTC.

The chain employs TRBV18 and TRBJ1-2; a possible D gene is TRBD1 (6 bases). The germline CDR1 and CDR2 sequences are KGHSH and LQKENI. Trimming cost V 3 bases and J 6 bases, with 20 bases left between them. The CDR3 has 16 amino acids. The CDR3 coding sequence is TGTGCCAGCTCACCTCCCGTAGTGGGGGGCGCGGATGGCTACACCTTC. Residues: CASSPPVVGGADGYTF.

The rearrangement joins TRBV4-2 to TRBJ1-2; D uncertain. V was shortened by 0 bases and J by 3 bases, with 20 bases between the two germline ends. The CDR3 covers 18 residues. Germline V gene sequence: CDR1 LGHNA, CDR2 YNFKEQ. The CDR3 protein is CASSQDLPDHTRDYGYTF. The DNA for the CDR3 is TGTGCCAGCAGCCAAGATCTGCCGGACCACACGCGGGACTATGGCTACACCTTC.

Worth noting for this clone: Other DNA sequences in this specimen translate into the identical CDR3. The CDR3 bases are TGTGCCAGCAGCTTAGCGGCGAGCACAGATACGCAGTATTTT. Translated: CASSLAASTDTQYF. V gene TRBV11-3 combines with J gene TRBJ2-3; D unclear. V was clipped by 1 base and J by 0 bases, with 5 bases between them. There are 14 residues in the CDR3. Per the germline V gene, CDR1 is SGHNT and CDR2 is YENEEA.

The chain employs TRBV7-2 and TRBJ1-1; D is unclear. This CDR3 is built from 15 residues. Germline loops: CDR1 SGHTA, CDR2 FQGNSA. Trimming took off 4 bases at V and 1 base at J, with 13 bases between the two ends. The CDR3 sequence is CASSSQTGRNTEAFF. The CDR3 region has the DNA TGTGCCAGCAGCTCACAAACGGGGAGGAACACTGAAGCTTTCTTT.

In DNA form, the CDR3 reads TGTGCCAGCAGCCGTACAGGGTTCGGCTCTGGAAACACCATATATTTT. Translated: CASSRTGFGSGNTIYF. V usage is TRBV7-9 and J usage is TRBJ1-3, with D possibly TRBD1 on 6 matching bases. Germline V gene sequence: CDR1 SEHNR, CDR2 FQNEAQ (reference sequence). This CDR3 has 16 residues. The germline V and J ends were trimmed by 5 bases and 0 bases, with 14 bases remaining between them.

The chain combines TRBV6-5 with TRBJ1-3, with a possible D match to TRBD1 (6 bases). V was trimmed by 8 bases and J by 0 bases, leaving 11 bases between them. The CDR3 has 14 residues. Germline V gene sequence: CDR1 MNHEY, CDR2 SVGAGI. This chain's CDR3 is CASEGTPSGNTIYF. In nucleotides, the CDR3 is TGTGCCAGCGAGGGGACACCCTCTGGAAACACCATATATTTT.

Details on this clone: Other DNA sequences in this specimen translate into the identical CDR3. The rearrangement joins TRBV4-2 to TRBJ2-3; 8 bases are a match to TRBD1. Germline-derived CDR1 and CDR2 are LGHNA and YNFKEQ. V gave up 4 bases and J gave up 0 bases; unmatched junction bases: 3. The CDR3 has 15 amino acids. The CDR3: CASSPTGASTDTQYF. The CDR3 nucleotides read TGTGCCAGCAGCCCGACAGGGGCAAGCACAGATACGCAGTATTTT.

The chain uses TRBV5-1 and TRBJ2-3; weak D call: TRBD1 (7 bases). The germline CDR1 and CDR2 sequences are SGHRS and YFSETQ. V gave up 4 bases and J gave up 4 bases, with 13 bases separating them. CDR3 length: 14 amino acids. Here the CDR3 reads CASSRGDSSDTQYF. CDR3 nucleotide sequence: TGCGCCAGCAGCAGGGGGGACAGCTCAGATACGCAGTATTTT.

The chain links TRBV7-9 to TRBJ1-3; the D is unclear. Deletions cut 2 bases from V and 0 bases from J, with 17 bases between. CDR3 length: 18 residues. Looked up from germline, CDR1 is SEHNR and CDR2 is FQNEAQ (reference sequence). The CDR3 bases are TGTGCCAGCAGCTTAAAGGGTATTGCAGTCACCTCTGGAAACACCATATATTTT. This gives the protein CASSLKGIAVTSGNTIYF.

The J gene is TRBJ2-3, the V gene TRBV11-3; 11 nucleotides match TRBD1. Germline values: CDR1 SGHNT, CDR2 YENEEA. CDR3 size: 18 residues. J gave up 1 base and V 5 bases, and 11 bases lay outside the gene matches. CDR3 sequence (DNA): TGTGCCAGCAGCATTTGGACAGGGGGCGGGTATGGCACAGATACGCAGTATTTT. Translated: CASSIWTGGGYGTDTQYF.

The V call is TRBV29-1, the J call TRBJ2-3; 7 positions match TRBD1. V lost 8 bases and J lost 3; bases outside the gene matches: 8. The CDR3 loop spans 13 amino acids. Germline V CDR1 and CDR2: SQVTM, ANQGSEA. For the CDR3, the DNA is TGCAGCACCAACAGGGGTGGGACAGATACGCAGTATTTT. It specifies CSTNRGGTDTQYF.

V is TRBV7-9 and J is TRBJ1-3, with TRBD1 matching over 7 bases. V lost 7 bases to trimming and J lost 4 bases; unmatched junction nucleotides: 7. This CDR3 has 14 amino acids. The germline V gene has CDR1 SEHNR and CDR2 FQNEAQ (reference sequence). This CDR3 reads CASTYDRDGNTIYF. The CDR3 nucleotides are TGTGCCAGCACCTACGACAGGGACGGAAACACCATATATTTT.

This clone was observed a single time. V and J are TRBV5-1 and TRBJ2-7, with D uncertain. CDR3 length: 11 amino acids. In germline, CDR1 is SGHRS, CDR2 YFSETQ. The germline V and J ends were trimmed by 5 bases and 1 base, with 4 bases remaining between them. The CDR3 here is CASRGSYEQYF. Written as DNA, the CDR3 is TGCGCCAGCAGGGGTTCCTACGAGCAGTACTTC.

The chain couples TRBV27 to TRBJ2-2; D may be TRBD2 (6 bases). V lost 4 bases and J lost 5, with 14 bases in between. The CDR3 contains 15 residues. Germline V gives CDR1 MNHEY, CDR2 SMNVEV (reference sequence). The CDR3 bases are TGTGCCAGCAGTTCCCGGGACTGGGAAACCGGGGAGCTGTTTTTT. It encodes CASSSRDWETGELFF.

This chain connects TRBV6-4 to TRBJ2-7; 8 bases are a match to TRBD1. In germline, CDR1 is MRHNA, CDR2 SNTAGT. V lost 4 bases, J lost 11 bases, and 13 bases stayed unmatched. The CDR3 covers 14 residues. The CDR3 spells CASSATGTGGIKYF. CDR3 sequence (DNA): TGTGCCAGCAGTGCTACCGGGACAGGTGGGATTAAGTACTTC.

CDR3 in DNA: TGTGCCAGCAGCTTTAACGAGAAGGGAAACACCATATATTTT. It encodes CASSFNEKGNTIYF. The chain recombines TRBV7-9 with TRBJ1-3; no clear D gene. CDR3 size: 14 residues. Germline CDR1 is SEHNR and CDR2 is FQNEAQ (reference sequence). Trimming took 3 bases from V and 4 from J, leaving 10 bases between them.

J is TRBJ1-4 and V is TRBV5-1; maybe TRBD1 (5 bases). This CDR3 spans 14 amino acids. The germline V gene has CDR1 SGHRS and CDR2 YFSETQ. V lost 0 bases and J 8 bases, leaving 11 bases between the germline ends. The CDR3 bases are TGCGCCAGCAGCTTGGTCCAGGGAGGAGAAAAACTGTTTTTT. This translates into CASSLVQGGEKLFF.

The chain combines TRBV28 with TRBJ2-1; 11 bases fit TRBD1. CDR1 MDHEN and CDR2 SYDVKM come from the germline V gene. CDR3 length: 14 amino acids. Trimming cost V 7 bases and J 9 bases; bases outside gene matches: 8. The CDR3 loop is CASTSGQGAGEQFF. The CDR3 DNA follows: TGTGCCAGCACCTCCGGACAGGGGGCTGGTGAGCAGTTCTTC.

The CDR3 here is CASSSNRVLSGTDTQYF. CDR3 nucleotides: TGTGCCAGCAGTTCAAACAGGGTTCTAAGCGGCACAGATACGCAGTATTTT. This chain connects TRBV28 to TRBJ2-3; a possible D gene is TRBD1 (6 bases). This CDR3 has 17 amino acids. The ends were cut back, 4 bases at V and 1 base at J, with 18 bases in the middle. Germline V lookup: CDR1 MDHEN, CDR2 SYDVKM.

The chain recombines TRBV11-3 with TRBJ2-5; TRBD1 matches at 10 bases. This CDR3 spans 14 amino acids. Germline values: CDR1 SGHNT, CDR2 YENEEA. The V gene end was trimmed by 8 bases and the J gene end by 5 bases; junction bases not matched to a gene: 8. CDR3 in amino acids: CASLPPGQGETQYF. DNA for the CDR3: TGTGCCAGCCTTCCTCCGGGACAGGGGGAGACCCAGTACTTC.

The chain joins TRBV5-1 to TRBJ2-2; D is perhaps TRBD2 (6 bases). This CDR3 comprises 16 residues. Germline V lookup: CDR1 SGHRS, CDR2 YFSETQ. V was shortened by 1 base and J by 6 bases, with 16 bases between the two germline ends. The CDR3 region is CASSLSVGGPAGELFF. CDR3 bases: TGCGCCAGCAGCTTGAGTGTCGGGGGACCGGCCGGGGAGCTGTTTTTT.

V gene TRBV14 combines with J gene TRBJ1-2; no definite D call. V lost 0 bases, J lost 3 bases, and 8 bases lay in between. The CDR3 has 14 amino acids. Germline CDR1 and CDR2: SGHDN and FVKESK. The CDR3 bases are TGTGCCAGCAGCCAAGAGTCGAGGTACTATGGCTACACCTTC. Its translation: CASSQESRYYGYTF.

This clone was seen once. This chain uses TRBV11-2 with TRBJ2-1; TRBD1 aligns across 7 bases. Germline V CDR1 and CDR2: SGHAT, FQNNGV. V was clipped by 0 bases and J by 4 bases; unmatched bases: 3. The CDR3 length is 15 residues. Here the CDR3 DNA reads TGTGCCAGCAGCTTAGATCAGGACAGGTACAATGAGCAGTTCTTC. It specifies CASSLDQDRYNEQFF. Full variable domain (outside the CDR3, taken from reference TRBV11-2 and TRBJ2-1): EAGVAQSPRYKIIEKRQSVAFWCNPISGHATLYWYQQILGQGPKLLIQFQNNGVVDDSQLPKDRFSAERLKGVDSTLKIQPAKLEDSAVYLCASSLDQDRYNEQFFGPGTRLTVL.

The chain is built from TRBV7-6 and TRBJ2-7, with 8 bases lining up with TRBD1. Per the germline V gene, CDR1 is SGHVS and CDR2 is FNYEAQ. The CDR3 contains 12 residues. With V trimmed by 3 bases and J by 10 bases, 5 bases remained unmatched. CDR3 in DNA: TGTGCCAGCAGCTTTCCAGGGGGCCCCCAGTACTTC. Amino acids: CASSFPGGPQYF.

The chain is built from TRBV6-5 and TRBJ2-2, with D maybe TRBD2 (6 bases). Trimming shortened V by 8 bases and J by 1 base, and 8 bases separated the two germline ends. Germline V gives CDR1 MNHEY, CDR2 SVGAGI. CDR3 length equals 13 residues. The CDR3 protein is CASGGMNTGELFF. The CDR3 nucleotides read TGTGCCAGCGGCGGGATGAACACCGGGGAGCTGTTTTTT.